This T cell receptor (beta chain) was identified in a study of regulatory T cells in long-lasting Graves disease. This clonotype was seen more than once but under ten times. This sample's time point: newly diagnosed GD, antithyroid drugs for less than 3 months. TCR sequences were obtained from RNA taken from PBMCs. The CDR3 spans 15 residues. Germline lookup yields CDR1 MGHDK and CDR2 SYGVNS. V shed 1 base and J shed 3 bases, with 12 bases lying between them. Arm-PCR of CDR3 regions and iRepertoire HTBI primers were the basis on which TCR beta libraries were built. TCRdb processed the multiplex PCR reads anew with MiXCR; each CDR3 protein has one entry. The sample includes 300,000 to 400,000 distinct CDR3 sequences, 16% of them seen just once. The same sample was also used in a study of T cells in Graves' hyperthyroidism and ophthalmopathy.

This clonotype was sampled from a man aged 40-50 years with Graves disease. The sample was peripheral blood mononuclear cells (PBMCs), taken at new diagnosis, from a patient treated with antithyroid drugs. The chain combines TRBV25-1 with TRBJ1-1; D remains ambiguous. CDR3 sequence: CASSESRQVDTEAFF. The CDR3 region has the DNA TGTGCCAGCAGTGAATCTCGTCAGGTCGACACTGAAGCTTTCTTT.